This T cell receptor (delta chain) was sequenced for a study of gamma-delta chains in newborns, infants, children. Background on the study: Innate gammadelta T cells reportedly expand polyclonally right after birth, driven by microbial exposure, per the title.

TCRdb re-called clones from the reads using CATT. This table has about 1,300 delta-chain clones, about 1% appearing once. This clone rates as large. Additional DNA sequences in this sample encode the identical CDR3. The V gene lost 0 bases and the J gene lost 0 bases, with 7 bases spanning the gap. Per germline, CDR1 GEAIGNYY and CDR2 EKD. The CDR3 has 14 residues. The sequenced material came from blood. The sequence was collected from a child in good health. This chain joins TRDV2 and TRDJ1, with D tentatively TRDD3 (5 bases). DNA of the CDR3: TGTGCCTGTGACACCTGGGGACACACCGATAAACTCATCTTT. Translating gives CACDTWGHTDKLIF.